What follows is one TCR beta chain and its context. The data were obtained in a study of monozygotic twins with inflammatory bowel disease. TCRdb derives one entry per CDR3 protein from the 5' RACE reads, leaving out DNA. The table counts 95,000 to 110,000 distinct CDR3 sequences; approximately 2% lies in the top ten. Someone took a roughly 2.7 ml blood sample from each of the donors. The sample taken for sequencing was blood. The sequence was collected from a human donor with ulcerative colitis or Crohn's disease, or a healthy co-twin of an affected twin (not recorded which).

The CDR3 loop reads CASRGQGKPVAFF. J is TRBJ1-1 and V is TRBV25-1; TCRdb indicates TRBD1, and absent DNA this call remains unverified. The CDR3 covers 13 residues. Per germline, CDR1 MGHDK and CDR2 SYGVNS.